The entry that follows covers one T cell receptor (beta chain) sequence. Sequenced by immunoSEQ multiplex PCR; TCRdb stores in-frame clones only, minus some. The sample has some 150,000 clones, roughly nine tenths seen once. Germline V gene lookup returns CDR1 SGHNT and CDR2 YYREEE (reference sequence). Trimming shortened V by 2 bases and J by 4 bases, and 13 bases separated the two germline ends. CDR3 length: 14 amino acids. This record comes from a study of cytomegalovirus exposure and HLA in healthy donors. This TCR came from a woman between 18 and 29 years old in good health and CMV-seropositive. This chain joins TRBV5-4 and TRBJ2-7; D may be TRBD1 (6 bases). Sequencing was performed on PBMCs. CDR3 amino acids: CASSLGQGLYEQYF. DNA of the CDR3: TGTGCCAGCAGCTTAGGTCAGGGGTTGTACGAGCAGTACTTC. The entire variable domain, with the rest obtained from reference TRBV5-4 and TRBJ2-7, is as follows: ETGVTQSPTHLIKTRGQQVTLRCSSQSGHNTVSWYQQALGQGPQFIFQYYREEENGRGNFPPRFSGLQFPNYSSELNVNALELDDSALYLCASSLGQGLYEQYFGPGTRLTVT.